Below, one T cell receptor beta chain is given with its context. Authors' methods: Cell counts per sample came from amplifying reference gene primers. The table came from immunoSEQ multiplex PCR; TCRdb's copy has only in-frame clones and leaves some out. The V and J calls and clone size were taken over from that table, and D and trimming were inferred from the DNA. The table shows about 130,000 clones, with more than 75% occurring only once. This entry belongs to a study of blood T cell repertoires in COVID-19. Study at large: Sources were T cells, B-cell-depleted T cells, or PBMCs; the material itself was cDNA or gDNA.

CDR3 size: 15 residues. The V gene lost 1 base and the J gene lost 6 bases, with 15 bases spanning the gap. The germline V gene encodes CDR1 LGHNA and CDR2 YSLEER. This chain uses TRBV4-3 with TRBJ1-2; D gene unclear. The sample was peripheral blood. This clonotype originated in a man between 60 and 70 years old who had recovered from COVID-19. In nucleotides, the CDR3 is TGCGCCAGCAGCCAAGCGGGAGGGTCTAGTGATGGCTACACCTTC. Translation: CASSQAGGSSDGYTF.